One sample yielded the 15 T cell receptor beta chains listed below, sequenced in a study of cytomegalovirus exposure and HLA in healthy donors. It was with 60 Vbeta and 13 Jbeta primers that the PCR ran. Only in-frame clones appear in the TCRdb table, and some are missing; sequencing was by immunoSEQ multiplex PCR. The sample records some 130,000 clones, around 80% being singletons. The source material was PBMCs. The receptors derive from a female donor in good health and CMV-seronegative.

The chain links TRBV10-2 to TRBJ2-1; 8 bases are shared with TRBD2. CDR1 and CDR2 from the germline V gene are WSHSY and SAAADI. The CDR3 runs 19 residues. With 2 bases clipped from V and 0 bases from J, the junction kept 12 bases outside the gene matches. The CDR3 DNA reads TGCGCCAGCAGTGAGAGATCGGCTAGCGGGTTAAGCTCCTACAATGAGCAGTTCTTC. Translation: CASSERSASGLSSYNEQFF.

There are a few counts of this clone. The CDR3 sequence is CASSVPNQKFGSGRSDEQFF. CDR3 DNA: TGTGCCAGCAGTGTACCCAATCAGAAATTCGGCAGCGGGAGAAGTGATGAGCAGTTCTTC. The chain recombines TRBV6-1 with TRBJ2-1; the match to TRBD2 covers 8 bases. The V gene end was trimmed by 4 bases and the J gene end by 8 bases; junction bases not matched to a gene: 25. The length of the CDR3 is 20 residues. The germline V gene encodes CDR1 MNHNS and CDR2 SASEGT.

This clone was observed a single time. One junction end does not reproduce the germline sequence, and a read error may be involved. The genes are TRBV7-9 and TRBJ2-3; 9 nucleotides align to TRBD2. The CDR3 extends over 16 amino acids. Looked up from germline, CDR1 is SEHNR and CDR2 is FQNEAQ (reference sequence). The CDR3 bases are TGTGCCAGCAGCTTAGTCGTGACTAGCGGCACGGATACGCAGTATTTT. Its translation: CASSLVVTSGTDTQYF.

V gene TRBV6-5 combines with J gene TRBJ2-7; 8 nucleotides agree with TRBD1. Germline trimming cut 6 bases from V and 0 bases from J; bases unmatched to any gene: 7. Germline CDR1 and CDR2: MNHEY and SVGAGI. The CDR3 spans 15 residues. DNA of the CDR3: TGTGCCAGCAGCTTAACAGGGGGACCCTCCTACGAGCAGTACTTC. It yields the protein CASSLTGGPSYEQYF.

The chain has TRBV2 and TRBJ2-3; D perhaps matches TRBD1 (6 bases). V was pared by 4 bases and J by 2 bases, with 13 bases between. In germline, CDR1 is SNHLY, CDR2 FYNNEI. The CDR3 is 15 residues long. The CDR3 DNA sequence: TGTGCCAGCAGTGCGAGAAGGGGGATCACAGATACGCAGTATTTT. It is translated as CASSARRGITDTQYF.

The chain employs TRBV7-9 and TRBJ2-5, with D possibly TRBD2 on 6 matching bases. CDR1 SEHNR and CDR2 FQNEAQ come from the germline V gene (reference sequence). With 1 base removed from V and 0 bases from J, the gap between germline ends came to 9 bases. This CDR3 contains 15 residues. The CDR3 DNA follows: TGTGCCAGCAGCTTAGGGGGGGTCTACCAAGAGACCCAGTACTTC. It codes for CASSLGGVYQETQYF.

The genes are TRBV2 and TRBJ2-1; TRBD2 aligns across 11 bases. J was trimmed by 1 base and V by 4 bases; bases with no gene match: 3. The CDR3 runs to 16 residues. Germline CDR1 reads SNHLY; CDR2 reads FYNNEI. This CDR3 reads CASSGTSGGSYNEQFF. The CDR3 DNA follows: TGTGCCAGCAGTGGTACTAGCGGGGGTTCCTACAATGAGCAGTTCTTC. The whole variable domain, filled in from reference TRBV2 and TRBJ2-1, reads EPEVTQTPSHQVTQMGQEVILRCVPISNHLYFYWYRQILGQKVEFLVSFYNNEISEKSEIFDDQFSVERPDGSNFTLKIRSTKLEDSAMYFCASSGTSGGSYNEQFFGPGTRLTVL.

V and J are TRBV5-1 and TRBJ2-1; 10 nucleotides agree with TRBD1. J gave up 5 bases and V 0 bases, and 5 bases lay outside the gene matches. There are 16 residues in the CDR3. The germline V gene has CDR1 SGHRS and CDR2 YFSETQ. CDR3 amino acids: CASSLVGTGVDNEQFF. DNA of the CDR3: TGCGCCAGCAGCTTGGTAGGGACAGGGGTTGACAATGAGCAGTTCTTC.

The chain carries TRBV7-3 and TRBJ2-1; perhaps TRBD1 as D (5 bases). CDR1 SGHTA and CDR2 FQGTGA come from the germline V gene. The CDR3 totals 13 residues. With 5 bases removed from V and 5 bases from J, the gap between germline ends came to 10 bases. DNA for the CDR3: TGTGCCAGCAGCCACGGACAAAACAATGAGCAGTTCTTC. Its translation is CASSHGQNNEQFF. Based on the CDR3 plus reference TRBV7-3 and TRBJ2-1, the full variable domain is GAGVSQTPSNKVTEKGKYVELRCDPISGHTALYWYRQSLGQGPEFLIYFQGTGAADDSGLPNDRFFAVRPEGSVSTLKIQRTERGDSAVYLCASSHGQNNEQFFGPGTRLTVL.

The V gene is TRBV28, the J gene TRBJ2-7, with a possible D match to TRBD1 (5 bases). Trimming stripped 4 bases from V and 2 bases from J, with 15 bases between. The CDR3 is made up of 15 amino acids. Germline CDR1 MDHEN, CDR2 SYDVKM. The CDR3, as DNA: TGTGCCAGCAGTTCGTACAGGAGTGACCCCTACGAGCAGTACTTC. Translated, it gives CASSSYRSDPYEQYF.

The chain combines TRBV29-1 with TRBJ2-5; 15 bases are shared with TRBD2. The CDR3 is 15 residues long. Germline CDR1 and CDR2: SQVTM and ANQGSEA. V trimming: 6 bases; J trimming: 5 bases; junction bases outside the gene matches: 7. CDR3 nucleotides: TGCAGCGTGTGGACTAGCGGGAGGGCCGGGGAGACCCAGTACTTC. Translating gives CSVWTSGRAGETQYF.

The chain has TRBV9 and TRBJ2-1; D perhaps matches TRBD2 (5 bases). The V gene's germline CDR1 is SGDLS and CDR2 YYNGEE. The V end lost 1 base, the J end lost 9 bases, and 20 bases lay between the germline ends. The CDR3 spans 16 residues. The CDR3 DNA reads TGTGCCAGCAGCGTATTGGGTAGCGCCGTGAATGGTGAGCAGTTCTTC. Its translation is CASSVLGSAVNGEQFF.

This chain links TRBV18 with TRBJ1-2; 7 bases agree with TRBD1. The length of the CDR3 is 13 residues. V shed 1 base, J shed 8 bases, and the junction held 4 bases outside the gene matches. CDR1 is KGHSH, CDR2 LQKENI, per germline. The CDR3 nucleotides read TGTGCCAGCTCACCACAGGGGGCAAGGGGCTACACCTTC. Its protein is CASSPQGARGYTF.

V gene TRBV30 combines with J gene TRBJ1-4, with D possibly being TRBD1 (5 bases). Germline assignment: CDR1 GTSNPN and CDR2 SVGIG (reference sequence). The V end lost 8 bases, the J end lost 3 bases, and 16 bases lay between the germline ends. The CDR3 loop spans 14 amino acids. CDR3 DNA sequence: TGTGCCACCGGGGGTACAGCCTCTAATGAAAAACTGTTTTTT. Translating gives CATGGTASNEKLFF.

The chain employs TRBV10-3 and TRBJ2-5; TRBD2 aligns across 8 bases. The CDR3 is 14 residues long. Germline CDR1 and CDR2: ENHRY and SYGVKD. Trimming at V came to 3 bases and at J to 2 bases, leaving 2 bases not matched to a gene. The CDR3 loop reads CAISETSGQETQYF. Here the CDR3 DNA reads TGTGCCATCAGTGAAACTAGCGGACAAGAGACCCAGTACTTC.